Detailed here is one T cell receptor beta chain. This clonotype has only a few counts. Its specific antigen is unknown. It has no much larger one-base neighbor in the sample; base qualities were not kept. Library creation used multiplex PCR. These reads were obtained on an Illumina HiSeq 4000. To build TCR beta libraries, CDR3 regions were amplified by Arm-PCR using iRepertoire HTBI primers. Gel purification was performed on PCR products prior to sequencing. Processing in the source paper ran as follows. A total of under 80 TRBV and some 15 TRBJ segments were identified across samples and were used for gene usage analysis of CDR3 amino acid clonotypes. COPE and FqMerger were used to merge the filtered high-quality paired reads into contigs. BLAST was used to align contigs to IMGT TRBV, TRBD and TRBJ reference genes, and CDR3 was defined according to IMGT. Clonotypes above 0.1% frequency were classified as highly expanded clones. Repertoire diversity was measured by Shannon entropy, and V-J evenness by the Gini coefficient. Clonotypes shared by more than one individual were considered public. Using fastp at Q25 and MiXCR, TCRdb reprocessed the public reads and kept productive beta chains. Rows are unified per CDR3 protein, each entry keeping the most common DNA and genes. The V and J calls reflect TCRdb's pipeline rather than the authors' work. The sample contains about 660,000 distinct CDR3 sequences, around 30% of them found a single time. The ten largest account for roughly 46% of the sample.

Sample time point, as interpreted from the label and publication: persistent/refractory GD, antithyroid drugs over 5 years with positive TRAb. RNA was extracted from PBMCs in TRIzol for both TCR sequencing and RNA sequencing. The diagnosis of Graves' disease followed American Thyroid Association guidelines. Recruitment of patients was carried out at an endocrinology department in Xi'an, China. Each patient gave approximately 9.7 milliliters of peripheral blood, collected in an EDTA anticoagulant tube. Ficoll Paque Plus density gradient separation was used to isolate PBMCs, and no further T cell sorting was done. An Agilent 2100 Bioanalyzer and agarose gel were used to check RNA quality, and a NanoDrop 2000 was used to measure RNA concentration. The data belong to a study of regulatory T cells in long-lasting Graves disease (dated by TCRdb to 2020 to 2022). Looking at the study overall: Persistent Graves' disease meant more than 5 years of antithyroid drug treatment with TSH receptor autoantibodies that stayed positive. Persistent Graves' disease patients were compared with newly diagnosed Graves' disease patients by peripheral blood TCR sequencing and RNA sequencing. The study was registered as a clinical trial and conducted in China. A total of roughly 33 samples underwent TCR sequencing: some 13 from persistent and approximately 20 from newly diagnosed Graves' disease patients. Persistent Graves' disease patients in the clinical cohort had taken antithyroid drugs for roughly 10 years on average. Study-wide findings and limitations: Only peripheral blood was studied, because thyroid tissue, the primary lesion, was inaccessible. TRBV28, TRBJ1-2 and TRBJ2-5 were preferentially used in persistent disease, while TRBV20-1 and TRBJ2-1 were favored in newly diagnosed disease. Compared with newly diagnosed patients, persistent Graves' disease patients had lower TCR Shannon entropy and fewer highly expanded clones, which suggests clonal expansion. A larger number of public clonotypes was shared among persistent patients (over 2,500) than among newly diagnosed patients (roughly 930). Sequencing and analysis were restricted to the TCR beta chain. The authors acknowledged the small sample size as a limitation that may reduce accuracy.

V is pared back by 2 bases and J by 1 base, with 8 bases lying between the germline termini. CDR1 and CDR2 were assigned from the germline V gene as MNHEY and SVGAGI. Reading from cysteine to phenylalanine, the CDR3 counts 15 amino acids. Only the CDR3 DNA is retained, 45 bases long and in frame from the first base. The chain is encoded by TRBV6-5 joined to TRBJ2-2; tentative D gene TRBD2, with 5 bases matching. The sequenced sample was peripheral blood mononuclear cells (PBMCs), obtained when the disease was refractory, from a patient treated with antithyroid drugs. The TCR sequence derives from a female donor with Graves disease. The sequenced DNA: TGTGCCAGCAGTTACGGACTCAGGAACACCGGGGAGCTGTTTTTT. This yields the protein CASSYGLRNTGELFF.